These 16 T cell receptor beta chains originate from one sample sequenced in a study of T cell repertoires in cytomegalovirus infection. TCRdb re-called the reads through MiXCR, storing one row per CDR3 protein. The profile shows approximately 1,000,000 distinct CDR3 sequences, 31% of them singletons. No antigens are known for them. The starting material was cultured CD8+ T cells from PBMCs, obtained from culture after CMV antigen stimulation. All receptors derive from a human donor in good health (CMV status not recorded). Some clones in this sample may be carry-over from other donors' samples.

In this sample, this clonotype turned up a few times. The chain combines TRBV12-5 with TRBJ1-1, with TRBD1 identical over 9 bases. The germline CDR1 and CDR2 sequences are LGHNT and FRNRAP. CDR3 length equals 17 residues. J lost 3 bases, V lost 7 bases, and 15 bases had no gene match. The CDR3 loop is CASAVPGTGLKDTEAFF. Here the CDR3 DNA reads TGTGCTAGTGCCGTTCCGGGGACAGGGCTGAAGGACACTGAAGCTTTCTTT.

This clonotype was counted only a few times. The chain combines TRBV7-9 with TRBJ1-1, with a possible D match to TRBD1 (5 bases). CDR3 length equals 22 residues. CDR1 is SEHNR and CDR2 is FQNEAQ in the germline V gene (reference sequence). Trimming took off 0 bases at V and 0 bases at J, with 29 bases between the two ends. The CDR3 nucleotides are TGTGCCAGCAGCTTAGCGAGCGCATATCGGGACTTCCGACAGAGGGTGAACACTGAAGCTTTCTTT. Encoded protein: CASSLASAYRDFRQRVNTEAFF.

This clonotype was picked up many times. This chain joins TRBV12-3 or TRBV12-4 and TRBJ1-4, with 7 bases lining up with TRBD1. V lost 6 bases and J lost 5; bases outside the gene matches: 12. This CDR3 has 16 amino acids. Here the CDR3 DNA reads TGTGCCAGCAGCTACGACAGGGTAGGAATAAATGAAAAACTGTTTTTT. Residues: CASSYDRVGINEKLFF.

This clonotype was detected only a few times. This chain connects TRBV27 to TRBJ1-1; 7 positions match TRBD1. V shed 8 bases and J 8 bases; nucleotides not matched to a gene: 5. CDR3 length: 11 residues. Germline CDR1 and CDR2: MNHEY and SMNVEV (reference sequence). In DNA, the CDR3 is TGTGCCAGCTTTAGGGGACAGGAAGCTTTCTTT. It translates to CASFRGQEAFF.

This chain links TRBV29-1 with TRBJ2-3; D is undetermined. CDR1 is SQVTM, CDR2 ANQGSEA, per germline. The CDR3 is made up of 10 amino acids. V was trimmed by 4 bases and J by 5 bases, leaving 4 bases between them. The CDR3: CSVGKDTQYF. The CDR3 nucleotides are TGCAGCGTTGGGAAAGATACGCAGTATTTT.

The chain employs TRBV25-1 and TRBJ1-2, with unresolved D. Between the trimmed V and J ends, which lost 2 bases and 4 bases, there was a span of 17 bases. The length of the CDR3 is 16 residues. Germline values: CDR1 MGHDK, CDR2 SYGVNS. The CDR3 reads CASSETIHAGLYGYTF. CDR3 DNA: TGTGCCAGCAGTGAAACTATCCACGCGGGCCTCTATGGCTACACCTTC.

The sample holds many counts of this clonotype. This chain joins TRBV7-2 and TRBJ2-1; D is uncertain. This CDR3 has 12 residues. Germline-derived CDR1 and CDR2 are SGHTA and FQGNSA. V was trimmed by 2 bases and J by 10 bases, leaving 9 bases between them. The CDR3 DNA sequence: TGTGCCAGCAGCTTACCGTCCCTGGAGCAGTTCTTC. This encodes CASSLPSLEQFF.

This clonotype was seen repeatedly, ten times or more. J is TRBJ1-2 and V is TRBV27; D gene ambiguous. In germline, CDR1 is MNHEY, CDR2 SMNVEV (reference sequence). V dropped 0 bases and J dropped 3 bases, with 23 bases sitting between them. The CDR3 has 19 residues. The CDR3 sequence is CASSLSHRPNPKTHYGYTF. CDR3 in DNA: TGTGCCAGCAGTTTATCTCACCGACCTAATCCTAAGACCCACTATGGCTACACCTTC.

This clonotype appeared many times. V usage is TRBV12-3 or TRBV12-4 and J usage is TRBJ1-2; D is uncertain. CDR3 length: 11 amino acids. Trimming left V 6 bases short and J 7 bases short, with 9 bases between. The CDR3 region is CASSQRRGYTF. The CDR3 coding sequence is TGTGCCAGCAGCCAAAGGCGTGGCTACACCTTC.

The chain employs TRBV7-8 and TRBJ1-4; D uncertain. From germline, CDR1 is SGHVS and CDR2 FQNEAQ. CDR3 length equals 15 residues. V was pared by 5 bases and J by 0 bases, with 10 bases between. The CDR3 nucleotides are TGTGCCAGCAGCCCAATGGGTGCAACTAATGAAAAACTGTTTTTT. Amino acid sequence: CASSPMGATNEKLFF. Drawing the rest from reference TRBV7-8 and TRBJ1-4, the complete variable domain is GAGVSQSPRYKVAKRGQDVALRCDPISGHVSLFWYQQALGQGPEFLTYFQNEAQLDKSGLPSDRFFAERPEGSVSTLKIQRTQQEDSAVYLCASSPMGATNEKLFFGSGTQLSVL.

This clonotype was seen at least ten times. The rearrangement links TRBV6-1 to TRBJ2-7, with TRBD1 matching over 7 bases. CDR1 MNHNS and CDR2 SASEGT come from the germline V gene. Trimming took 8 bases from V and 0 from J; bases not matched to a gene: 4. The CDR3 contains 13 residues. The CDR3 DNA reads TGTGCCAGCGGGGACAGAAGCTCCTACGAGCAGTACGTC. Residues: CASGDRSSYEQYV.

In this sample, this clonotype turned up many times. V and J are TRBV7-9 and TRBJ2-3; D call uncertain. V lost 5 bases to trimming and J lost 0 bases, with 12 bases between them. Per germline, CDR1 SEHNR and CDR2 FQNEAQ (reference sequence). The CDR3 sequence is 15 residues long. The CDR3 nucleotides read TGTGCCAGCAGCCTAACCCTGACTAGCACAGATACGCAGTATTTT. Amino acids: CASSLTLTSTDTQYF.

The chain couples TRBV20-1 to TRBJ1-2; D gene uncertain. This CDR3 is built from 13 residues. Trimming removed 3 bases from V and 0 bases from J, with 8 bases in between. From germline, CDR1 is DFQATT and CDR2 SNEGSKA (reference sequence). DNA of the CDR3: TGCAGTGCTAGGGCCCTAGCTAACTATGGCTACACCTTC. It yields the protein CSARALANYGYTF.

This clonotype was found many times. The rearrangement links TRBV7-9 to TRBJ1-5; TRBD1 might be the D (6 bases). The CDR3 extends over 14 amino acids. Trimming left V 4 bases short and J 4 bases short, with 11 bases between. CDR1 is SEHNR, CDR2 FQNEAQ, per germline (reference sequence). The CDR3 DNA reads TGTGCCAGCAGCTCCGGGACACCTAATCAGCCCCAGCATTTT. It specifies CASSSGTPNQPQHF. The full variable domain, completed using reference TRBV7-9 and TRBJ1-5, is DTGVSQNPRHKITKRGQNVTFRCDPISEHNRLYWYRQTLGQGPEFLTYFQNEAQLEKSRLLSDRFSAERPKGSFSTLEIQRTEQGDSAMYLCASSSGTPNQPQHFGDGTRLSIL.

The V call is TRBV7-9, the J call TRBJ1-1; D is uncertain. This CDR3 has 15 residues. Germline CDR1 reads SEHNR; CDR2 reads FQNEAQ (reference sequence). V was clipped by 4 bases and J by 0 bases, with 12 bases between them. CDR3 in amino acids: CASSSAWQLNTEAFF. CDR3 bases: TGTGCCAGCAGCTCCGCTTGGCAGTTGAACACTGAAGCTTTCTTT.

The CDR3 is CASSQDPLAGGGDTQYF. CDR3 DNA: TGCGCCAGCAGCCAAGATCCGCTAGCGGGGGGGGGGGATACGCAGTATTTT. V is TRBV4-3 and J is TRBJ2-3; 12 nucleotides agree with TRBD2. The junction had 7 bases not matched to a gene; V was cut back by 0 bases and J by 6 bases. Per the germline V gene, CDR1 is LGHNA and CDR2 is YSLEER. This CDR3 is 17 amino acids long.